This T cell receptor beta chain is drawn from a study of regulatory T cells in long-lasting Graves disease. Researchers made TCR beta libraries by using iRepertoire HTBI primers and running Arm-PCR on CDR3 regions. TCRdb recomputed calls from the multiplex PCR reads with MiXCR, one row per CDR3 protein. The sample records 370,000 or so distinct CDR3 sequences, about a sixth being singletons. Time point meaning: newly diagnosed GD, antithyroid drugs for less than 3 months. RNA from PBMCs was the source of the TCR library. Per germline, CDR1 MNHGY and CDR2 SVAAGI. V was cut by 3 bases and J by 7 bases, with 22 bases left in between. This CDR3 has 17 residues. This sample also belongs to another study, concerning T cells in Graves' hyperthyroidism and ophthalmopathy. Turning to that study: Among the patients, aged 18 to 65, hyperthyroidism was newly diagnosed and had lasted under 2 months. When the TCR CDR3 underwent first-round RT-PCR, the HTBI primer set was used.

This sequence was found in a woman aged 18 to 35 with Graves disease. The chain links TRBV6-9 to TRBJ1-5; D is possibly TRBD1 (6 bases). Sequenced material: peripheral blood mononuclear cells (PBMCs), taken at new diagnosis, from a patient treated with antithyroid drugs. CDR3 in DNA: TGTGCCAGCAGTTACATAACAGGGAAGGGGTGGGGACAGCCCCAGCATTTT. It yields the protein CASSYITGKGWGQPQHF.